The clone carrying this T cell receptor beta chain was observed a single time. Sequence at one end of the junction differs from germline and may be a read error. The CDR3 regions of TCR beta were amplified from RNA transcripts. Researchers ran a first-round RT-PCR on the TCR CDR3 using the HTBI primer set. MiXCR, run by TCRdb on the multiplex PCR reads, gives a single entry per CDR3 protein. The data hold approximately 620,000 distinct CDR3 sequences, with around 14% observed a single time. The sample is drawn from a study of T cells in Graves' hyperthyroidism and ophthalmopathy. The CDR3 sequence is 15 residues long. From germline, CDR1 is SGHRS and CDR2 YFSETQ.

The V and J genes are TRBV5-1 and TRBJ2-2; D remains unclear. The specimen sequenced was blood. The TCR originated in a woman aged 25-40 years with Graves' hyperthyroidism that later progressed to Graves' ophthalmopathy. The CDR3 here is CASSPQVSKTGELFF. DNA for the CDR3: TGCGCCAGCAGCCCCCAAGTCTCGAAAACCGGGGAGCTGTTTTTT.